What follows is one T cell receptor beta chain and its context. This sample is part of a study of T cell responses to AZD1222 COVID-19 vaccine. The germline V gene has CDR1 SGDLS and CDR2 YYNGEE. CDR3 size: 14 residues. V lost 0 bases and J lost 0, with 6 bases in between. The repertoire was sequenced with immunoSEQ multiplex PCR; TCRdb's copy has only in-frame clones and lacks some. The sample consists of 160,000 or so clones, about 90% of them appearing once. This TCR was sampled from an adult who received the AZD1222 COVID-19 vaccine. This material consisted of peripheral blood, taken 28 days after the second AZD1222 dose. This rearrangement joins TRBV9 to TRBJ1-1; D unclear. The CDR3 nucleotides are TGTGCCAGCAGCGTAGGACATCTGAACACTGAAGCTTTCTTT. Amino acid sequence: CASSVGHLNTEAFF.